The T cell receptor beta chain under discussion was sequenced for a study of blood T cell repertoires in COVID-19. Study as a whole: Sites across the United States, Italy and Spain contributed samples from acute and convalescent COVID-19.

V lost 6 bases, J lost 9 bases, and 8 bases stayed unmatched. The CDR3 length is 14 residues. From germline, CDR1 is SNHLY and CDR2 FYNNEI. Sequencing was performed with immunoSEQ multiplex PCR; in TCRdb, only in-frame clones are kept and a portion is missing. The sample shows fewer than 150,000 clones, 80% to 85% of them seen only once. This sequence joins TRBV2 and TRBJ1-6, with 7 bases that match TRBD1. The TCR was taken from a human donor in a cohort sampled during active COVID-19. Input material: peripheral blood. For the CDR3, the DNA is TGTGCCAGCAGGCCCCGTGAGGGGGCTTCACCCCTCCACTTT. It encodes CASRPREGASPLHF. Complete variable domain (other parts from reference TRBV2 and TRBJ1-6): EPEVTQTPSHQVTQMGQEVILRCVPISNHLYFYWYRQILGQKVEFLVSFYNNEISEKSEIFDDQFSVERPDGSNFTLKIRSTKLEDSAMYFCASRPREGASPLHFGNGTRLTVT.